The rows below give T cell receptor beta chains drawn from one sample of a study of blood T cell repertoires in COVID-19. Libraries were prepared by immunoSEQ multiplex PCR; TCRdb keeps only in-frame clonotypes and omits some of them. The sample yields 200,000 to 250,000 clones, roughly 92% seen once. Sequenced sample: peripheral blood. The origin of the receptors is a man in his sixties with COVID-19, enrolled during active disease. Both conserved end residues are part of each CDR3. Each record gives: D gene, J gene, V gene, clone size, CDR3 DNA, CDR3 protein. A D gene is named only where the DNA matches it firmly. Only part of the rows carry a size: once, few, many, or a class if the clone is expanded.

d_gene: NA
j_gene: TRBJ2-2
v_gene: TRBV5-1
abundance: NA
CDR3nt: TGCGCCAGCAGCTTGGGAGGCAGGAACACCGGGGAGCTGTTTTTT
CDR3aa: CASSLGGRNTGELFF

d_gene: NA
j_gene: TRBJ1-1
v_gene: TRBV28
abundance: NA
CDR3nt: TGTGCCAGCAGTTTACGGAACACTGAAGCTTTCTTT
CDR3aa: CASSLRNTEAFF

d_gene: NA
j_gene: TRBJ2-2
v_gene: TRBV4-2
abundance: once
CDR3nt: TGTGCCAGCAGCCGGAGGACAGAAAACACCGGGGAGCTGTTTTTT
CDR3aa: CASSRRTENTGELFF

d_gene: TRBD2
j_gene: TRBJ2-1
v_gene: TRBV27
abundance: once
CDR3nt: TGTGCCAGCAGGAGCGGGAACGCGGGCAATGAGCAGTTCTTC
CDR3aa: CASRSGNAGNEQFF

d_gene: NA
j_gene: TRBJ1-2
v_gene: TRBV5-5
abundance: NA
CDR3nt: TGTGCCAGCAGCCGGGCAGGGCGTAACTATGGCTACACCTTC
CDR3aa: CASSRAGRNYGYTF

d_gene: TRBD1
j_gene: TRBJ2-3
v_gene: TRBV10-1
abundance: NA
CDR3nt: TGCGCCAGCAGTGAGAGACAGGGGACAGCAGATACGCAGTATTTT
CDR3aa: CASSERQGTADTQYF

d_gene: NA
j_gene: TRBJ1-6
v_gene: TRBV4-1
abundance: NA
CDR3nt: TGCGCCAGCAGCCAAGAGGGAGTCTCTGATTCACCCCTCCACTTT
CDR3aa: CASSQEGVSDSPLHF

d_gene: TRBD2
j_gene: TRBJ2-2
v_gene: TRBV5-1
abundance: NA
CDR3nt: TGCGCCAGCAGCTCCCAAGCGGGAGGGCCCACCGGGGAGCTGTTTTTT
CDR3aa: CASSSQAGGPTGELFF

d_gene: TRBD1
j_gene: TRBJ1-3
v_gene: TRBV19
abundance: NA
CDR3nt: TGTGCCAGTAGCGGACAGGTCTTCTCTTCTGGAAACACCATATATTTT
CDR3aa: CASSGQVFSSGNTIYF

d_gene: NA
j_gene: TRBJ1-1
v_gene: TRBV30
abundance: once
CDR3nt: TGTGCCTGTCTTGATCCCCCGGGATTGACAGCTTTCTTT
CDR3aa: CACLDPPGLTAFF

d_gene: NA
j_gene: TRBJ2-2
v_gene: TRBV19
abundance: once
CDR3nt: TGTGCCAGTAGTCTCCGACAGCCTGCATTTAGCACCGGGGAGCTGTTTTTT
CDR3aa: CASSLRQPAFSTGELFF

d_gene: TRBD1
j_gene: TRBJ2-7
v_gene: TRBV27
abundance: NA
CDR3nt: TGTGCCAGCAGTACCCCACAGGGGACAGGGGCTCACGAGCAGTACTTC
CDR3aa: CASSTPQGTGAHEQYF

d_gene: TRBD2
j_gene: TRBJ2-1
v_gene: TRBV7-3
abundance: NA
CDR3nt: TGTGCCAGTTCACTCGGGCTAGCGGGGGGTGATGAGCAGTTCTTC
CDR3aa: CASSLGLAGGDEQFF

d_gene: NA
j_gene: TRBJ1-1
v_gene: TRBV7-8
abundance: NA
CDR3nt: TGTGCCAGCAGCTTAGTCCTCAGTCTCAACGAAGCTTTCTTT
CDR3aa: CASSLVLSLNEAFF

d_gene: TRBD1
j_gene: TRBJ2-7
v_gene: TRBV6-5
abundance: NA
CDR3nt: TGTGCCAGCACAAAACAGGGGGCGAGGGAGCAGTACTTC
CDR3aa: CASTKQGAREQYF

d_gene: TRBD2
j_gene: TRBJ2-2
v_gene: TRBV28
abundance: NA
CDR3nt: TGTGCCAGCAGCCTAGCGGCCCCGAACACCGGGGAGCTGTTTTTT
CDR3aa: CASSLAAPNTGELFF

d_gene: TRBD2
j_gene: TRBJ2-3
v_gene: TRBV7-8
abundance: once
CDR3nt: TGTGCCAGCATCCGTCCCGGGACTACCACTAGCACAGATACGCAGTATTTT
CDR3aa: CASIRPGTTTSTDTQYF

d_gene: NA
j_gene: TRBJ2-1
v_gene: TRBV18
abundance: NA
CDR3nt: TGTGCCAGCTCACTGTTAGACAGAGCGCCCTACAATGAGCAGTTCTTC
CDR3aa: CASSLLDRAPYNEQFF

d_gene: TRBD1
j_gene: TRBJ1-2
v_gene: TRBV2
abundance: NA
CDR3nt: TGTGCCAGCAGGCCGATGGCGTCAGGGGGTGGCTACACCTTC
CDR3aa: CASRPMASGGGYTF

d_gene: NA
j_gene: TRBJ1-1
v_gene: TRBV2
abundance: NA
CDR3nt: TGTGCCAGCACTGGGAGAGTCTACGCTTTCTTT
CDR3aa: CASTGRVYAFF

d_gene: TRBD2
j_gene: TRBJ2-5
v_gene: TRBV30
abundance: NA
CDR3nt: TGTGCCTGGAGTGTAGTACTAGCGGGGGGACAAGAGACCCAGTACTTC
CDR3aa: CAWSVVLAGGQETQYF

d_gene: TRBD2
j_gene: TRBJ2-7
v_gene: TRBV6-5
abundance: NA
CDR3nt: TGTGCCAGCAGCCGGGGACTAGCGGGAGTGCTCGAGCAGTACTTC
CDR3aa: CASSRGLAGVLEQYF

d_gene: NA
j_gene: TRBJ2-2
v_gene: TRBV24-1
abundance: NA
CDR3nt: TGTGCCACCGGATTGGGCGAGGGCGGGTCGAACACCGGGGAGCTGTTTTTT
CDR3aa: CATGLGEGGSNTGELFF

d_gene: NA
j_gene: TRBJ2-4
v_gene: TRBV21-1
abundance: NA
CDR3nt: TGTGCCAGGCGGGACAGAGCGAAACTAGCCAAAAACATTCAGTACTTC
CDR3aa: CARRDRAKLAKNIQYF

d_gene: TRBD1
j_gene: TRBJ2-6
v_gene: TRBV18
abundance: NA
CDR3nt: TGTGCCAGCTCATCAGGGGGACAGGGGACTGGGGCCAACGTCCTGACTTTC
CDR3aa: CASSSGGQGTGANVLTF

d_gene: NA
j_gene: TRBJ1-4
v_gene: TRBV28
abundance: NA
CDR3nt: TGTGCCAGCAGTTTATCGACGGGTACAAATGGAAAACTGTTTTTT
CDR3aa: CASSLSTGTNGKLFF

d_gene: TRBD2
j_gene: TRBJ2-1
v_gene: TRBV10-3
abundance: NA
CDR3nt: TGTGCCATCAGTCTAGCGGGAGGAAGCCTTCTTGATGAGCAGTTCTTC
CDR3aa: CAISLAGGSLLDEQFF

d_gene: TRBD2
j_gene: TRBJ2-3
v_gene: TRBV6-6
abundance: NA
CDR3nt: TGTGCCAGCAGTCTTGCCCCTCTTAGGGGTAGCGGGGGTCGAGATACGCAGTATTTT
CDR3aa: CASSLAPLRGSGGRDTQYF

d_gene: NA
j_gene: TRBJ2-6
v_gene: TRBV19
abundance: NA
CDR3nt: TGTGCCAGTAGTAACAACAGGTTTGGAGGGGCCAACGTCCTGACTTTC
CDR3aa: CASSNNRFGGANVLTF

d_gene: TRBD1
j_gene: TRBJ1-1
v_gene: TRBV28
abundance: NA
CDR3nt: TGTGCCAGCAGCGCGGGACAGGGGAACACTGAAGCTTTCTTT
CDR3aa: CASSAGQGNTEAFF

d_gene: NA
j_gene: TRBJ1-1
v_gene: TRBV19
abundance: NA
CDR3nt: TGTGCCAGTAGTAGGACAGAGAACACTGAAGCTTTCTTT
CDR3aa: CASSRTENTEAFF

d_gene: NA
j_gene: TRBJ1-2
v_gene: TRBV19
abundance: once
CDR3nt: TGTGCCAGTAGTGTGACAGCTAACTATGGCTACACCTTC
CDR3aa: CASSVTANYGYTF

d_gene: NA
j_gene: TRBJ1-2
v_gene: TRBV19
abundance: NA
CDR3nt: TGTGCCAGTAGTATACCAGGGTCCGCGACAGATTATGGCTACACCTTC
CDR3aa: CASSIPGSATDYGYTF

d_gene: NA
j_gene: TRBJ2-1
v_gene: TRBV3-1/TRBV3-2
abundance: NA
CDR3nt: TGTGCCAGCAGCCAAGATGCGGGCGGTGAGCAGTTCTTC
CDR3aa: CASSQDAGGEQFF

d_gene: TRBD2
j_gene: TRBJ2-1
v_gene: TRBV7-3
abundance: NA
CDR3nt: TGTGCCAGCAGCTTGGGACTAGCGACCTTCAATGAGCAGTTCTTC
CDR3aa: CASSLGLATFNEQFF

d_gene: NA
j_gene: TRBJ1-4
v_gene: TRBV9
abundance: NA
CDR3nt: TGTGCCAGCAGCTTCGGGACATCTCTCGGGGAAAAACTGTTTTTT
CDR3aa: CASSFGTSLGEKLFF

d_gene: TRBD1
j_gene: TRBJ1-2
v_gene: TRBV10-3
abundance: NA
CDR3nt: TGTGCCATCAGTGCCGGGACAGCTAGGGATGGCTACACCTTC
CDR3aa: CAISAGTARDGYTF

d_gene: NA
j_gene: TRBJ1-3
v_gene: TRBV5-3
abundance: NA
CDR3nt: TGTGCCAGAAGCCGGACAGCGTCTGGAAACACCATATATTTT
CDR3aa: CARSRTASGNTIYF

d_gene: NA
j_gene: TRBJ1-5
v_gene: TRBV19
abundance: NA
CDR3nt: TGTGCCAGTAAGGGGATTAGCAATCAGCCCCAGCATTTT
CDR3aa: CASKGISNQPQHF

d_gene: NA
j_gene: TRBJ1-5
v_gene: TRBV19
abundance: NA
CDR3nt: TGTGCCAGTAGTGATACGTGGGCAGGGCGTCAGCCCCAGCATTTT
CDR3aa: CASSDTWAGRQPQHF

d_gene: TRBD2
j_gene: TRBJ2-7
v_gene: TRBV7-2
abundance: NA
CDR3nt: TGTGCCAGCAGCTTACAGACTAGCCTACGCTACGAGCAGTACTTC
CDR3aa: CASSLQTSLRYEQYF

d_gene: TRBD1
j_gene: TRBJ1-1
v_gene: TRBV29-1
abundance: NA
CDR3nt: TGCAGCGGGAGGGGACAGATGAACACTGAAGCTTTCTTT
CDR3aa: CSGRGQMNTEAFF

d_gene: NA
j_gene: TRBJ1-1
v_gene: TRBV4-1
abundance: NA
CDR3nt: TGCGCCAGCAGCCAAGAGGCAGAGATTGTGGGGCAGCTGAACACTGAAGCTTTCTTT
CDR3aa: CASSQEAEIVGQLNTEAFF

d_gene: TRBD2
j_gene: TRBJ2-7
v_gene: TRBV5-1
abundance: NA
CDR3nt: TGCGCCAGCAGCCAAGCGGGAGGCTCGGCGAACTACGAGCAGTACTTC
CDR3aa: CASSQAGGSANYEQYF

d_gene: NA
j_gene: TRBJ1-2
v_gene: TRBV29-1
abundance: NA
CDR3nt: TGCAGCGTTGAAGATGGGAGAGGCGGCTACACCTTC
CDR3aa: CSVEDGRGGYTF

d_gene: TRBD2
j_gene: TRBJ2-7
v_gene: TRBV7-8
abundance: NA
CDR3nt: TGTGCCAGCAGCTTAGCGGTGAGCGGGAGAACCTACGAGCAGTACTTC
CDR3aa: CASSLAVSGRTYEQYF

d_gene: NA
j_gene: TRBJ2-7
v_gene: TRBV21-1
abundance: NA
CDR3nt: TGTGCCAGCAGCGGTCTTACTGTGGACAGCTACGAGCAGTACTTC
CDR3aa: CASSGLTVDSYEQYF

d_gene: NA
j_gene: TRBJ2-2
v_gene: TRBV2
abundance: NA
CDR3nt: TGTGCCAGCCCTCCGTCAGGGGCGATGACCGGGGAGCTGTTTTTT
CDR3aa: CASPPSGAMTGELFF

d_gene: TRBD2
j_gene: TRBJ2-1
v_gene: TRBV3-1/TRBV3-2
abundance: NA
CDR3nt: TGTGCCAGCAGCCTGGGACTAGCGGGAGGGGGTGAGCAGTTCTTC
CDR3aa: CASSLGLAGGGEQFF

d_gene: NA
j_gene: TRBJ2-7
v_gene: TRBV6-5
abundance: few
CDR3nt: TGTGCCAGCAGTTACTCTGGTCCGACAACCTACGAGCAGTACTTC
CDR3aa: CASSYSGPTTYEQYF

d_gene: NA
j_gene: TRBJ1-5
v_gene: TRBV19
abundance: NA
CDR3nt: TGTGCCAGTATTAGGGGATTTAGCAATCAGCCCCAGCATTTT
CDR3aa: CASIRGFSNQPQHF

d_gene: TRBD2
j_gene: TRBJ2-2
v_gene: TRBV3-1/TRBV3-2
abundance: NA
CDR3nt: TGTGCCAGCAGCCGAAGGGGCGGGGGGAACACCGGGGAGCTGTTTTTT
CDR3aa: CASSRRGGGNTGELFF

d_gene: NA
j_gene: TRBJ2-2
v_gene: TRBV18
abundance: few
CDR3nt: TGTGCCAGCTCACCGCCGGGACTTGAGAACACCGGGGAGCTGTTTTTT
CDR3aa: CASSPPGLENTGELFF